This TCR beta chain comes out of a study of T cells in Graves' hyperthyroidism and ophthalmopathy (dated by TCRdb to the late 2010s). In the study overall: Peripheral blood samples were taken at the time of initial diagnosis, prior to any treatment. The 85 to 100 discovery patients were randomly split 7:3 into training and test sets. TCR V-J signatures able to tell the groups apart were searched for in a discovery cohort of 100 patients, of whom over 40 had Graves' ophthalmopathy and around 58 had stable Graves' hyperthyroidism. After blood sampling, hyperthyroidism patients were treated with methimazole at a starting dose of 30 mg daily, and ophthalmopathy patients were treated with high-dose intravenous methylprednisolone. In addition, the study compared T-cell repertoires in thyroid tissue and in blood from six Graves' hyperthyroidism patients. Prospective prediction of ophthalmopathy was tested in an independent validation cohort of fewer than 20 hyperthyroidism patients and approximately 17 patients who later progressed to ophthalmopathy. According to the paper, TCR Vbeta CDR3 sequencing was carried out on 135 peripheral blood samples, which came from approximately 41 ophthalmopathy, around 75 hyperthyroidism and approximately 17 progressor patients. What the authors observed across the whole study: Ophthalmopathy was separated from stable hyperthyroidism by a 13 V-J signature model, with approximately 86% sensitivity and 81% to 82% specificity obtained in cross-validation and 80%/75% obtained in testing. No statistical method was used to fix the sample size in advance, and group allocation was not hidden from the investigators. In validation, progression to ophthalmopathy was predicted by the model with almost 71% sensitivity and 72.22% specificity, a median of approximately 6.5 months before onset. Most expanded thyroid clonotypes (frequency above 0.001) were also detected in blood, suggesting blood repertoires may reflect thyroid immune responses.

For this clonotype: Which antigen it targets is not known. No base-level quality is on record; no much larger clone is a single base apart.

The CDR3 numbers 15 residues from cysteine through phenylalanine. Of the read, only the CDR3 DNA is kept; its 45 bases are in frame from base 1. V drops 0 bases and J drops 2 bases, leaving 8 bases in between. Sequences SGHAT (CDR1) and FQNNGV (CDR2) are obtained from the germline V gene. Ophthalmopathy patients had moderately to severely active disease, Clinical Activity Score of at least 3, NOSPECS grade of at least 4, and duration under 3 months. Patients with uncontrolled infections, other autoimmune diseases, pregnancy or lactation were excluded. Clinical symptoms, serum thyroxine and TRAb, thyroid ultrasound, and orbital computed tomography formed the basis for the diagnoses. PBMCs were separated from approximately 9.9 ml of fresh peripheral blood using Ficoll-Paque density gradient centrifugation. Total RNA was extracted using Trizol reagent, and RNA quality was assessed on an Agilent 2100 Bioanalyzer.

The TCR beta CDR3 regions were amplified from the RNA transcripts. For the first round of RT-PCR on the TCR CDR3, the HTBI primer set was used together with the Qiagen OneStep RT-PCR kit. Libraries were constructed in a second round of multiplex PCR, after which size selection and purification were carried out. Sequencing of the libraries was done on an Illumina HiSeq2000 using paired-end 100 bp reads. From the authors' description of their analysis: SOAPnuke was used to process the raw data, with reads discarded if the reads contained adapters or uncalled bases, had a mean Phred below 15, or lacked an exact constant-primer or identifier match. High-quality paired reads were merged using COPE v1.2.5, and each unique nucleotide sequence was defined as a clonotype. MiTCR v1.1 was used to align the clonotypes against IMGT TRBV, TRBD and TRBJ reference segments. The analysis was restricted to V-J combinations with a frequency above 0.0001, which together covered roughly 99% of the repertoires. The TCS score was defined as F50 (clonal expansion) divided by E x V (chaos), with BLOSUM62-based TCRdist calculated between CDR3 peptides within each V-J. Welch's t-statistics and random forest reduced 500 to 650 V-J features to around 14, which were used in a naive Bayes classifier (R e1071). TCRdb redid the processing of the public reads, applying fastp at Q25 and MiXCR, and retained in-frame beta chains. Every distinct CDR3 protein forms one entry, paired with its most common genes and DNA. The V and J calls and clone size come from TCRdb's table, not from the authors' own analysis. A total of fewer than 400,000 distinct CDR3 sequences appear in this sample, roughly 13% of them only once. The ten largest clones represent under 30% of the sample.

This sequence uses TRBV11-2 and TRBJ1-5; matching of 5 bases hints at TRBD1 as the D gene. This receptor was obtained from a man aged 45-65 years with Graves' ophthalmopathy. Sequencing was carried out using blood. The sequence in DNA is TGTGCCAGCAGCTTAGACGGGGGGGGCAATCAGCCCCAGCATTTT. This yields the protein CASSLDGGGNQPQHF.